The clone carrying this T cell receptor beta chain was recorded a few times. The antigen is not known. The record originates from a study of CD8+ T cells in alopecia areata. Extracted RNA was reverse transcribed, and the resulting cDNA served as sequencing template. The repertoire was sequenced with immunoSEQ multiplex PCR; TCRdb's copy has only in-frame clones and lacks some. This sample has 35,000 or so clones, with around half found just once. CDR3 length equals 13 residues. Germline lookup yields CDR1 SGHRS and CDR2 YFSETQ. Trimming removed 1 base from V and 7 bases from J; junction bases left unmatched: 4. Study-level results: TCRs were shared less clearly across patients than in mice, possibly for HLA-related reasons.

For four to six patients taking part in the biomarker study, CD4+ cells were further sorted into CD25+CD127- cells. Individuals with alopecia areata gave both lesional scalp punch biopsies and peripheral blood for collection. Separation by sorting yielded CD4+ and CD8+ T cells from PBMCs. V is TRBV5-1 and J is TRBJ1-2, with 7 bases matching TRBD1. The source material was CD4+ Tregs sorted from blood. This TCR was recovered from a human donor with alopecia areata. CDR3 amino acids: CASSLRQGGGYTF. The DNA of the CDR3 is TGCGCCAGCAGCTTGAGACAGGGTGGTGGCTACACCTTC.